Listed below are T cell receptor beta chains from one sample, sequenced in a study of T cells in localized non-small cell lung cancer. TCRdb keeps only in-frame clones here, not all; method: immunoSEQ multiplex PCR. This table holds about 39,000 clones, roughly 77% found once. Source: PBMCs, taken before any cancer treatment. The receptors stem from a woman aged 40 to 75 with stage II squamous cell lung carcinoma. Each CDR3 is given with its conserved first and last residue. Fields, in order: clone size, J gene, V gene, D gene, CDR3 DNA, CDR3 protein. D genes are given only for firm matches. The size of a clone is reported for some rows only, either as once, few or many, or as a class for expanded clones.

>NA|TRBJ2-5|TRBV7-2|NA
TGTGCCAGCAGCTTAGTATCGACAGTCCAAGAGACCCAGTACTTC
CASSLVSTVQETQYF
>once|TRBJ2-3|TRBV27|TRBD1
TGTGCCAGCAGTCGACACCCGGGACAGGGGGCAGATACGCAGTATTTT
CASSRHPGQGADTQYF
>NA|TRBJ2-5|TRBV12-5|NA
TGTGCTAGTGGTTTGGTATACCCCCTGAGGGCAATAGAGACCCAGTACTTC
CASGLVYPLRAIETQYF
>few|TRBJ2-1|TRBV7-2|NA
TGTGCCAGCAGCTTAGATGGGACGGATTACAATGAGCAGTTCTTC
CASSLDGTDYNEQFF
>NA|TRBJ1-2|TRBV5-8|TRBD1
TGTGCCAGCAGCCGCCGGACAGGGGGCGTCCACTATGGCTACACCTTC
CASSRRTGGVHYGYTF
>NA|TRBJ2-1|TRBV7-9|NA
TGTGCCAGCAGCTCAGTAGAGGAGCAGTTCTTC
CASSSVEEQFF
>NA|TRBJ1-1|TRBV5-4|NA
TGTGCCAGCAGCTTGATGACAGGAGGCACTGAAGCTTTCTTT
CASSLMTGGTEAFF
>NA|TRBJ2-2|TRBV6-1|TRBD2
TGTGCCAGCAGTGAATGGCTAGCGGGAACGAACACCGGGGAGCTGTTTTTT
CASSEWLAGTNTGELFF
>NA|TRBJ2-1|TRBV18|NA
TGTGCCAGCTCACCTTCCCGACAGGACCAGGGGAATGAGCAGTTCTTC
CASSPSRQDQGNEQFF
>NA|TRBJ1-6|TRBV7-9|NA
TGTGCCAGCAGCCCCGAGGCAGGGGATAAGGGATCACCCCTCCACTTT
CASSPEAGDKGSPLHF
>NA|TRBJ2-1|TRBV6-4|NA
TGTGCCAGCAGTTGGACAGACTCGAGCTCCTACAATGAGCAGTTCTTC
CASSWTDSSSYNEQFF
>NA|TRBJ2-3|TRBV2|TRBD2
TGTGCCAGCAGTGGCACTAGCGGGGGCACAGATACGCAGTATTTT
CASSGTSGGTDTQYF
>NA|TRBJ1-1|TRBV5-6|NA
TGTGCCAGCAGCTTGGCGGGAGACACTGAAGCTTTCTTT
CASSLAGDTEAFF
>NA|TRBJ2-1|TRBV7-9|TRBD2
TGTGCCAGCAGCATTCCGGCGGGACTAGCGGGGGCAAATGAGCAGTTCTTC
CASSIPAGLAGANEQFF
>NA|TRBJ2-5|TRBV18|TRBD2
TGTGCCAGCTCGCCGGGAGGGACTAGCGGGGGAAGCCAAGAGACCCAGTACTTC
CASSPGGTSGGSQETQYF
>NA|TRBJ2-6|TRBV7-2|NA
TGTGCCAGCAGCATCACAGGGAGCTCTGGGGCCAACGTCCTGACTTTC
CASSITGSSGANVLTF
>NA|TRBJ1-2|TRBV5-4|NA
TGTGCCAGCAGTCAGGGACCCCCGGATTTGAACTATGGCTACACCTTC
CASSQGPPDLNYGYTF
>NA|TRBJ1-1|TRBV28|NA
TGTGCCAGCTACACCACCCGAGCCTTACTACAGGGTGGGTACACTGAAGCTTTCTTT
CASYTTRALLQGGYTEAFF
>NA|TRBJ1-4|TRBV6-1|TRBD1
TGTGCCAGCAGTGAAAAATGGGCCCGGGCCACAGGGGAGAATGAAAAACTGTTTTTT
CASSEKWARATGENEKLFF
>NA|TRBJ1-1|TRBV2|NA
TGTGCCAGCAGCGACCCCCCCTCGGACTTAATTGAAGCTTTCTTT
CASSDPPSDLIEAFF
>NA|TRBJ1-2|TRBV21-1|NA
TGTGCCAGCAGCAAACAGAAACATGGCTACACCTTC
CASSKQKHGYTF
>NA|TRBJ2-3|TRBV7-9|NA
TGTGCCAGCAGCTTTGGCGGATTCGCAGATACGCAGTATTTT
CASSFGGFADTQYF
>NA|TRBJ2-5|TRBV13|NA
TGTGCCAGCAGCAGCGGGACAGTCCAAGAGACCCAGTACTTC
CASSSGTVQETQYF
>few|TRBJ2-3|TRBV12-5|NA
TGTGCTAGTGGTTTGCGTGTTGGGGACGCTAGCACAGATACGCAGTATTTT
CASGLRVGDASTDTQYF
>NA|TRBJ1-1|TRBV27|TRBD1
TGTGCCAGCAGTGGACACAGGGGACGTGGTGACACTGAAGCTTTCTTT
CASSGHRGRGDTEAFF
>NA|TRBJ2-3|TRBV7-9|NA
TGTGCCAGCAGCTATCTGACAGGAAGCACAGATACGCAGTATTTT
CASSYLTGSTDTQYF
>once|TRBJ2-6|TRBV28|TRBD1
TGTGCCAGCAGTGGGATAGACAGGGCTGGGGCCAACGTCCTGACTTTC
CASSGIDRAGANVLTF
>once|TRBJ1-1|TRBV11-2|TRBD1
TGTGCCAGCAGCCGATCTCTATTCCAGGGGGCCTCGATGAACACTGAAGCTTTCTTT
CASSRSLFQGASMNTEAFF
>NA|TRBJ2-5|TRBV28|NA
TGTGCCATCCACGGACAGCAAGAGACCCAGTACTTC
CAIHGQQETQYF
>NA|TRBJ2-2|TRBV28|NA
TGTGCCAGCATGAGGGGAAACACCGGGGAGCTGTTTTTT
CASMRGNTGELFF
>NA|TRBJ2-1|TRBV2|TRBD2
TGTGCCAGCAGTGCAGCGGGGGACTTTTACAATGAGCAGTTCTTC
CASSAAGDFYNEQFF
>NA|TRBJ1-1|TRBV7-9|NA
TGTGCCAGCAGCCCTGACAGGCATGAAGCTTTCTTT
CASSPDRHEAFF
>NA|TRBJ2-1|TRBV7-9|NA
TGTGCCAGCAGCTTAGGCGTTGGGACACGCTCCTACAATGAGCAGTTCTTC
CASSLGVGTRSYNEQFF
>NA|TRBJ2-1|TRBV18|TRBD2
TGTGCCAGCTCACCAGGACTAGCTGTAGACAATGAGCAGTTCTTC
CASSPGLAVDNEQFF
>NA|TRBJ1-1|TRBV23-1|NA
TGCGCCAGCATTTTCTTAGGGATGAACACTGAAGCTTTCTTT
CASIFLGMNTEAFF
>NA|TRBJ2-7|TRBV28|TRBD2
TGTGCCAGCTTTCTAGCGGGAGGGAGCGAGCAGTACTTC
CASFLAGGSEQYF
>NA|TRBJ1-2|TRBV7-2|NA
TGTGCCAGCAGCTTGATGTGGGCTAATGGCTACACCTTC
CASSLMWANGYTF
>NA|TRBJ2-7|TRBV6-5|TRBD2
TGTGCCAGCAGTTACTCGACGGGAGGTGCGTCCTACGAGCAGTACTTC
CASSYSTGGASYEQYF
>NA|TRBJ2-5|TRBV28|NA
TGTGCCAGCAGTTCGAAATCCAGGGAGACCCAGTACTTC
CASSSKSRETQYF
>few|TRBJ2-1|TRBV28|TRBD2
TGTGCCAGCAGTTTTAGCGGGTGGACCTACAATGAGCAGTTCTTC
CASSFSGWTYNEQFF
>NA|TRBJ2-5|TRBV5-4|NA
TGTGCCAGCAGCTTGGCGGGAGCCCAAGAGACCCAGTACTTC
CASSLAGAQETQYF
>few|TRBJ2-5|TRBV12-5|NA
TGTGCTAGTGCATCCGCGGGGGCTGAGACCCAGTACTTC
CASASAGAETQYF